These 5 T cell receptor beta chains originate from one sample sequenced in a study of CD8 T cells in Susac syndrome. RNA, at about 0.45 to 1 ug, was reverse transcribed with random hexamers. From the immunoSEQ multiplex PCR reads, TCRdb called clonotypes with MiXCR, one entry per CDR3 protein. The sample lists about 84,000 distinct CDR3 sequences; 85% to 95% were seen once. Sequencing input: CD8+ T cells from PBMCs. Receptors were obtained from a human donor in good health.

The chain recombines TRBV5-6 with TRBJ2-5; 7 nucleotides agree with TRBD1. V lost 4 bases and J lost 3; bases outside the gene matches: 3. Germline values: CDR1 SGHDT, CDR2 YYEEEE. The CDR3 covers 13 residues. The CDR3 nucleotides read TGTGCCAGCAGCCGAGGACAGGAAGAGACCCAGTACTTC. Amino acids: CASSRGQEETQYF.

The chain recombines TRBV3-1 with TRBJ1-4, with 9 bases that match TRBD1. CDR3 length: 18 amino acids. The germline V gene encodes CDR1 LGHDT and CDR2 YNNKEL (reference sequence). The J segment lost 4 bases and the V segment lost 0 bases, leaving 9 bases of the junction unmatched. The CDR3 region has the DNA TGTGCCAGCAGCCAAGAACAGATCCGGACAGGGGATAATGAAAAACTGTTTTTT. It encodes CASSQEQIRTGDNEKLFF.

The chain links TRBV13 to TRBJ2-2; 8 nucleotides match TRBD1. Trimming at V came to 5 bases and at J to 4 bases, leaving 6 bases not matched to a gene. Per germline, CDR1 PRHDT and CDR2 FYEKMQ (reference sequence). The CDR3 consists of 15 residues. The CDR3 loop reads CASSADRDTTGELFF. The CDR3 region has the DNA TGTGCCAGCAGCGCGGACAGGGATACCACCGGGGAGCTGTTTTTT.

The chain combines TRBV14 with TRBJ2-1; D is possibly TRBD1 (6 bases). CDR3 size: 13 residues. Germline CDR1 SGHDN, CDR2 FVKESK. V lost 4 bases and J 6 bases, leaving 10 bases between the germline ends. In nucleotides, the CDR3 is TGTGCCAGCAGCCTGGCCAGGGGCAATGAGCAGTTCTTC. This sequence encodes CASSLARGNEQFF.

This rearrangement joins TRBV13 to TRBJ2-7, with 9 bases fitting TRBD2. This CDR3 has 15 amino acids. Losses at the gene ends were 2 bases for V and 5 bases for J; bases not matched to a gene: 7. The germline CDR1 and CDR2 sequences are PRHDT and FYEKMQ (reference sequence). Written as DNA, the CDR3 is TGTGCCAGCAGCTTAAGCCCGCAGCGGGGGGACGAGCAGTACTTC. Its protein product is CASSLSPQRGDEQYF.